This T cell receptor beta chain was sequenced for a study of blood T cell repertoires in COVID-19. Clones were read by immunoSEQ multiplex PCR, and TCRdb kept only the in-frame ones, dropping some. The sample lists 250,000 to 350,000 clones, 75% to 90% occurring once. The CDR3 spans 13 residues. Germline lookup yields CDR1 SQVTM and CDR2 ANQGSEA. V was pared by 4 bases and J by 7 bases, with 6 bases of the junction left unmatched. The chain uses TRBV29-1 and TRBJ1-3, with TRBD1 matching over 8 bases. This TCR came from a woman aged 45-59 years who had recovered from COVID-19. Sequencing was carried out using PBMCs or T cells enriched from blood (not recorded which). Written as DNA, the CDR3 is TGCAGCGTTGTTGAACAGGGGGTCAACACCATATATTTT. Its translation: CSVVEQGVNTIYF.